A selection of T cell receptor beta chains follows, all from one sample in a study of CD8 T cells in Susac syndrome. Using its own MiXCR run on the immunoSEQ multiplex PCR reads, TCRdb lists one record per CDR3 protein. Found here are 150,000 to 200,000 distinct CDR3 sequences, roughly 91% of them singletons; the top ten hold roughly 0.087%. Material: CD4+ T cells from PBMCs. These receptors were collected from a human donor with Susac syndrome. Both conserved end residues are part of each CDR3. D genes are given only for firm matches. Clone size is not always given. Where it is, it says once, few, many or a class for expanded clones.

d_gene: NA
j_gene: TRBJ2-1
abundance: once
v_gene: TRBV28
CDR3aa: CASSYPGREDNEQFF
CDR3nt: TGTGCCAGCAGTTACCCCGGAAGAGAGGACAATGAGCAGTTCTTC

d_gene: NA
j_gene: TRBJ2-7
abundance: few
v_gene: TRBV28
CDR3aa: CASSQIFTEFYEQYF
CDR3nt: TGTGCCAGCAGCCAGATCTTTACAGAGTTCTACGAGCAGTACTTC

d_gene: NA
j_gene: TRBJ2-5
abundance: NA
v_gene: TRBV7-6
CDR3aa: CASSLERLGGQETQYF
CDR3nt: TGTGCCAGCAGCTTAGAAAGGCTAGGGGGCCAAGAGACCCAGTACTTC

d_gene: NA
j_gene: TRBJ2-5
abundance: NA
v_gene: TRBV3-1
CDR3aa: CASSSHTETQYF
CDR3nt: TGTGCCAGCAGCTCCCACACGGAGACCCAGTACTTC

d_gene: NA
j_gene: TRBJ2-7
abundance: few
v_gene: TRBV18
CDR3aa: CASFSGHEQYF
CDR3nt: TGTGCCAGCTTCTCGGGCCACGAGCAGTACTTC

d_gene: TRBD1
j_gene: TRBJ2-7
abundance: NA
v_gene: TRBV5-1
CDR3aa: CASSPGTGVGEQYF
CDR3nt: TGCGCCAGCAGCCCGGGGACAGGTGTGGGGGAGCAGTACTTC

d_gene: NA
j_gene: TRBJ2-7
abundance: NA
v_gene: TRBV6-5
CDR3aa: CASSYSGLGRMEQYF
CDR3nt: TGTGCCAGCAGTTACTCTGGGCTGGGTCGGATGGAGCAGTACTTC

d_gene: NA
j_gene: TRBJ1-1
abundance: NA
v_gene: TRBV18
CDR3aa: CASSPSEREGAFF
CDR3nt: TGTGCCAGCTCACCATCGGAGCGGGAAGGAGCTTTCTTT

d_gene: TRBD1
j_gene: TRBJ2-2
abundance: NA
v_gene: TRBV3-1
CDR3aa: CASSPTGANTGELFF
CDR3nt: TGTGCCAGCAGCCCTACAGGGGCAAACACCGGGGAGCTGTTTTTT

d_gene: NA
j_gene: TRBJ1-1
abundance: NA
v_gene: TRBV5-1
CDR3aa: CASSLVQGHTEAFF
CDR3nt: TGCGCCAGCAGCTTGGTTCAGGGTCACACTGAAGCTTTCTTT

d_gene: NA
j_gene: TRBJ2-2
abundance: NA
v_gene: TRBV5-1
CDR3aa: CASSQRPGANTGELFF
CDR3nt: TGCGCCAGCAGCCAACGGCCGGGAGCGAACACCGGGGAGCTGTTTTTT

d_gene: NA
j_gene: TRBJ2-7
abundance: NA
v_gene: TRBV27
CDR3aa: CASSWGKGTYEQYF
CDR3nt: TGTGCCAGCAGTTGGGGTAAGGGAACCTACGAGCAGTACTTC

d_gene: NA
j_gene: TRBJ2-2
abundance: NA
v_gene: TRBV30
CDR3aa: CAWSVAGELFF
CDR3nt: TGTGCCTGGAGTGTAGCCGGGGAGCTGTTTTTT

d_gene: TRBD1
j_gene: TRBJ1-2
abundance: NA
v_gene: TRBV7-9
CDR3aa: CASSSPDRPLYGYTF
CDR3nt: TGTGCCAGCAGCTCCCCGGACAGGCCTCTCTATGGCTACACCTTC

d_gene: NA
j_gene: TRBJ2-5
abundance: NA
v_gene: TRBV20-1
CDR3aa: CSALPHLQGTRETQYF
CDR3nt: TGCAGTGCGCTCCCCCACTTACAGGGCACCAGAGAGACCCAGTACTTC

d_gene: TRBD2
j_gene: TRBJ2-5
abundance: NA
v_gene: TRBV7-9
CDR3aa: CASSSSGQETQYF
CDR3nt: TGTGCCAGCAGCTCTAGCGGACAAGAGACCCAGTACTTC

d_gene: NA
j_gene: TRBJ1-5
abundance: NA
v_gene: TRBV12-3/TRBV12-4
CDR3aa: CASHGGLDQPQHF
CDR3nt: TGTGCCAGCCATGGGGGGCTTGATCAGCCCCAGCATTTT

d_gene: NA
j_gene: TRBJ1-3
abundance: NA
v_gene: TRBV7-2
CDR3aa: CASSLRGLGNTIYF
CDR3nt: TGTGCCAGCAGCTTACGGGGGCTTGGAAACACCATATATTTT

d_gene: NA
j_gene: TRBJ1-2
abundance: NA
v_gene: TRBV27
CDR3aa: CASSLKGSIGDYTF
CDR3nt: TGTGCCAGCAGTTTGAAGGGCAGCATCGGGGATTACACCTTC

d_gene: TRBD1
j_gene: TRBJ2-5
abundance: NA
v_gene: TRBV6-1
CDR3aa: CASSSGQGGETQYF
CDR3nt: TGTGCCAGCAGTTCGGGACAGGGCGGGGAGACCCAGTACTTC

d_gene: NA
j_gene: TRBJ1-1
abundance: once
v_gene: TRBV11-2
CDR3aa: CASRLGDTEAFF
CDR3nt: TGTGCCAGCCGCCTAGGTGACACTGAAGCTTTCTTT

d_gene: TRBD1
j_gene: TRBJ2-7
abundance: NA
v_gene: TRBV2
CDR3aa: CASSKDRGLPTYEQYF
CDR3nt: TGTGCCAGCAGTAAGGACAGGGGGCTACCGACCTACGAGCAGTACTTC

d_gene: TRBD2
j_gene: TRBJ2-7
abundance: NA
v_gene: TRBV27
CDR3aa: CASRQQTGGYSEQYF
CDR3nt: TGTGCCAGCAGGCAACAGACGGGGGGGTACAGCGAGCAGTACTTC

d_gene: TRBD1
j_gene: TRBJ1-1
abundance: NA
v_gene: TRBV12-3/TRBV12-4
CDR3aa: CASRRTGGRIEAFF
CDR3nt: TGTGCCAGCAGACGGACAGGGGGCCGAATTGAAGCTTTCTTT

d_gene: NA
j_gene: TRBJ1-1
abundance: NA
v_gene: TRBV29-1
CDR3aa: CSVVLLGEAFF
CDR3nt: TGCAGCGTTGTACTTTTGGGTGAGGCTTTCTTT